This paragraph covers one T cell receptor (beta chain) sequence. Other DNA sequences from this sample encode an identical CDR3 as well. Replicate PCRs run on sorted subsets employed roughly 180 ng DNA, approximately 30,000 T cell genomes. Using immunoSEQ multiplex PCR, the repertoire was profiled, and TCRdb retains in-frame clones only, with some absent. The sample consists of about a million clones, roughly 77% of them appearing once. The data originate from a study of shared clonotypes between healthy human individuals. Trimming left V 6 bases short and J 5 bases short, with 8 bases between. The CDR3 has 11 amino acids. The germline V gene has CDR1 DFQATT and CDR2 SNEGSKA (reference sequence).

The chain recombines TRBV20-1 with TRBJ2-1, with D tentatively TRBD2 (6 bases). Sequenced: memory CD4+ T cells from PBMCs. The subset denotes: CD45RA-negative fraction. The origin of this receptor is a man between 18 and 29 years old in good health. Some clones in this sample may be carry-over from other donors' samples. The chain's CDR3 is CSAERDNEQFF. CDR3 bases: TGCAGTGCCGAGCGGGACAATGAGCAGTTCTTC.